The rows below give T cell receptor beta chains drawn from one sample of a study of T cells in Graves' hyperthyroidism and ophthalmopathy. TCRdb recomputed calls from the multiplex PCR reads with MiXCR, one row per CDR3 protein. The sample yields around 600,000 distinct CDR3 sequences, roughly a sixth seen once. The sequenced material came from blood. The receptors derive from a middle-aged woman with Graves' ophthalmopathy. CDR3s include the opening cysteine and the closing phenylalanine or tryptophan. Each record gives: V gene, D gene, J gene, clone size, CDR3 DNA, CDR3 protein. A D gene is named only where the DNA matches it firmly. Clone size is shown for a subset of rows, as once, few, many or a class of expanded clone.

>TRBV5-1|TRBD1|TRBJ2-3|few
TGCGCCAGCAGCACCCAGACAGGGTTTTCGGATACGCAGTATTTT
CASSTQTGFSDTQYF
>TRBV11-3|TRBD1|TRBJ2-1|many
TGTGCCAGCAGCTTAGGACGAGCGGGACAGGGATTCTACAATGAGCAGTTCTTC
CASSLGRAGQGFYNEQFF
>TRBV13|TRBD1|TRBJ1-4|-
TGTGCCAGCAGCACCTCGGGACAGCCAACTAATGAAAAACTGTTTTTT
CASSTSGQPTNEKLFF
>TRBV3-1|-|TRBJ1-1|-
TGTGCCAGCAGCCAAGATAGCTTGGACAGCATGAACACTGAAGCTTTCTTT
CASSQDSLDSMNTEAFF
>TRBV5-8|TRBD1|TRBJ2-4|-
TGTGCCAGCAGCTCCTACTCCACAGGGGCCAAAGACCTTCTAGCCAAAAACATTCAGTACTTC
CASSSYSTGAKDLLAKNIQYF
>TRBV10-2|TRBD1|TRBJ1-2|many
TGCGCCAGCAATCCGGGACAGGGTCGTGGCTACACCTTC
CASNPGQGRGYTF
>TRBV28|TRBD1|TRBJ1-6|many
TGTGCCAGCAGTTCTCTTACCGGGACAGCGTCGATGAATAATTCACCCCTCCACTTT
CASSSLTGTASMNNSPLHF
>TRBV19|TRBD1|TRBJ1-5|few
TGTGCCAGTAGTATTGGGACAGGGGCTGCGGGCAATCAGCCCCAGCATTTT
CASSIGTGAAGNQPQHF
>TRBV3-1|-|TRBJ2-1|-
TGTGCCAGCAGTCGACAGGCAGCCTACAATGAGCAGTTCTTC
CASSRQAAYNEQFF
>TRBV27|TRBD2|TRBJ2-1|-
TGTGCCAGCAGTGTCGCGGTAGCGGGGGGGGAGCAGTTCTTC
CASSVAVAGGEQFF
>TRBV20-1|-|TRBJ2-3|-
TGCAGTGCCCTCAAGCAGGGGGGAGATACGCAGTATTTT
CSALKQGGDTQYF
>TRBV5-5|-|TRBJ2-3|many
TGTGCCAGCAGCCTGAGAGTCTATTCTGGCACAGATACGCAGTATTTT
CASSLRVYSGTDTQYF
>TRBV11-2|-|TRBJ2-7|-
TGTGCCAGCAGCCGCCAGGTCGGTAATAGAAACTACGGGCAGTACTTC
CASSRQVGNRNYGQYF
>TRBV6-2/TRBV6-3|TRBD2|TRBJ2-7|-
TGTGCCAGCAGTTACCCGGGAGGGGGAGGGGAGCAGTACTTC
CASSYPGGGGEQYF
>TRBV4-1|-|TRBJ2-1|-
TGCGCCAGCAGCCAAGGGGAGATGGCCTACAATGAGCAGTTCTTC
CASSQGEMAYNEQFF
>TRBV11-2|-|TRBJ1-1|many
TGTGCCAGCAGCTTATCCCACGCGAACACTGAAGCTTTCTTT
CASSLSHANTEAFF
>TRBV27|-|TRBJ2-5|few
TGTGCCAGCAGGCCAGGACGGCGGGACCCCGGTTGGGAGACCCAGTACTTC
CASRPGRRDPGWETQYF
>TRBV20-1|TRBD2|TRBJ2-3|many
TGCAGTGCTAGACCCTCCCGCGGGAGGTCCACAGATACGCAGTATTTT
CSARPSRGRSTDTQYF
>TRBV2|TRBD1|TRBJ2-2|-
TGTGCCAGCAGTTCCACCGGGACAGGGGTATCTGGGGAGCTGTTTTTT
CASSSTGTGVSGELFF
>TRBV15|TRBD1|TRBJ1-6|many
TGTGCCACCAGTACCGGGACAGTCGGTTCACCCCTCCACTTT
CATSTGTVGSPLHF
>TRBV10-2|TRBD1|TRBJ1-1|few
TGCGCCAGCAGTGAGCACCAGGGGGCGAACACTGAAGCTTTCTTT
CASSEHQGANTEAFF
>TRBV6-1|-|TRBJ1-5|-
TGTGCCAGCAGTGAAGCAGGCGGGTATCAGCCCCAGCATTTT
CASSEAGGYQPQHF
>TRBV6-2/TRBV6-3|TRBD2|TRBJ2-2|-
TGTGCCAGCAGTTACGGGACTATAGACACCGGGGAGCTGTTTTTT
CASSYGTIDTGELFF
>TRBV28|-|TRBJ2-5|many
TGTGCCAGCAGGGATACAGTATTACAAGAGACCCAGTACTTC
CASRDTVLQETQYF
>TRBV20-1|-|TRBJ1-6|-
TGCAGTGCTAGAGATTTCGGGGACTTCACTTCACCCCTCCACTTT
CSARDFGDFTSPLHF
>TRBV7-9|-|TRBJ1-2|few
TGTGCCAGCAGCTTAGCTGGTATTCGAGACGGAAACTATGGCTACACCTTC
CASSLAGIRDGNYGYTF
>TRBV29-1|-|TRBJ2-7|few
TGCAGCGTCTTCACGACGGGCGAGCAGTACTTC
CSVFTTGEQYF
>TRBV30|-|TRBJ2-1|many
TGTGCCTGGAGTAGAGGCAGGCCAGATTACAATGAGCAGTTCTTC
CAWSRGRPDYNEQFF
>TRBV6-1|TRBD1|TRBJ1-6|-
TGTGCCAGCAGGACAGGACAGGGGTCGAATAATTCACCCCTCCACTTT
CASRTGQGSNNSPLHF
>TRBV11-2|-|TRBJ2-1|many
TGTGCCAGCAGCTTAGGAGTCTCGGATGAGCAGTTCTTC
CASSLGVSDEQFF
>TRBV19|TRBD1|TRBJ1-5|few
TGTGCCAGTACCCCGGGACAGGCTGATCAGCCCCAGCATTTT
CASTPGQADQPQHF
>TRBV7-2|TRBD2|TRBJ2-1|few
TGTGCCAGCAGCTTAGGTAGCGGGAGGGCCAGTGGGAATGAGCAGTTCTTC
CASSLGSGRASGNEQFF
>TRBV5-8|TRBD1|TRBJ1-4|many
TGTGCCAGCAGCAGACAGGGGACTAATGAAAAACTGTTTTTT
CASSRQGTNEKLFF
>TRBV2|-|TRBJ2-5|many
TGTGCCAGCAGTGTTGGGCAAGAGACCCAGTACTTC
CASSVGQETQYF
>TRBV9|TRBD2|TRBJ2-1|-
TGTGCCAGCAGCTCCAGTCGGGGGCTAGCGGGAGGGCCAGGGGAGTTCTTC
CASSSSRGLAGGPGEFF
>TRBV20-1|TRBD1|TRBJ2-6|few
TGCAGTGCAACCGGGACAGGGTATTATGGGCGGGCCAACGTCCTGACTTTC
CSATGTGYYGRANVLTF
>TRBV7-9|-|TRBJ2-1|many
TGTGCCAGCAGCTTAGGGACCTCAAGGGCGGATGAGCAGTTCTTC
CASSLGTSRADEQFF
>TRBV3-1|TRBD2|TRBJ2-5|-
TGTGCCAGCAGCCAAGATCTTTTTAGCGGGCCCCGGAGGGAAGAGACCCAGTACTTC
CASSQDLFSGPRREETQYF
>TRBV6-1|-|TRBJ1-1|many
TGTGCCAGCAGTGGAAGGGAGGGGAACACTGAAGCTTTCTTT
CASSGREGNTEAFF